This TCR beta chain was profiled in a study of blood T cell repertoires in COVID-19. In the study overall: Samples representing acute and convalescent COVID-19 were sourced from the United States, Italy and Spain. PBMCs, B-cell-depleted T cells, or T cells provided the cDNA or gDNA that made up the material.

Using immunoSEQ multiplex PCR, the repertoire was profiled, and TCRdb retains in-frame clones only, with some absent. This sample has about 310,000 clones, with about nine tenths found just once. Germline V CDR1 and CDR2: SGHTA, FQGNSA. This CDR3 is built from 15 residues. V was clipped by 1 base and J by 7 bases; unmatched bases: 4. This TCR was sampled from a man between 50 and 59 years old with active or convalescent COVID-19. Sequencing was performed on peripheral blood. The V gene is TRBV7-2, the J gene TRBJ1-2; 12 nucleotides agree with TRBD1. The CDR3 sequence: CASSLDAGQGAGYTF. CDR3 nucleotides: TGTGCCAGCAGCTTAGATGCGGGACAGGGGGCTGGCTACACCTTC.